Each of the 18 T cell receptor beta chains below was sequenced from the same sample in a study of PD-1 blockade in classical Hodgkin lymphoma. Time point denoted: cycle 4 day 1 (C4D1), after more than five weeks of nivolumab. Every patient had relapsed following autologous stem cell transplantation, and cohorts differed in brentuximab vedotin exposure. Thawed PBMCs were the source of CD4+ T cells, purified by magnetic negative selection. TCRdb keeps only in-frame clones here, not all; method: immunoSEQ multiplex PCR. The data hold tens of thousands of clones, with 75% to 90% observed a single time. The material sequenced was CD4+ T cells from blood, taken before the fourth cycle of nivolumab. All receptors derive from a human donor with classical Hodgkin lymphoma.

The chain is built from TRBV21-1 and TRBJ1-2; the D call of TRBD1 is as the table states it, not checked on the DNA. TRBV21-1 is assigned pseudogene status. This CDR3 comprises 16 residues. CDR3 DNA: TGTGCCAGCAGAGAAAGGGGATCCTCCTCAAACTATGGCTACACCTTC. Its protein is CASRERGSSSNYGYTF.

The rearrangement joins TRBV5-4 to TRBJ2-5; perhaps D is TRBD1 or TRBD2 (5 bases each). The CDR3 contains 16 residues. In germline, CDR1 is SGHNT, CDR2 YYREEE (reference sequence). Between the trimmed V and J ends, which lost 2 bases and 2 bases, there was a span of 16 bases. The CDR3 sequence: CASSFLTGTDQETQYF. CDR3 DNA sequence: TGTGCCAGCAGCTTTTTGACCGGGACGGATCAAGAGACCCAGTACTTC.

The chain combines TRBV5-4 with TRBJ1-4; 9 bases are a match to TRBD1. V shed 2 bases, J shed 8 bases, and the junction held 4 bases outside the gene matches. Germline CDR1 SGHNT, CDR2 YYREEE (reference sequence). The CDR3 is 14 amino acids. This chain's CDR3 is CASSLQGAGEKLFF. For the CDR3, the DNA is TGTGCCAGCAGCTTACAGGGGGCGGGAGAAAAACTGTTTTTT.

This clone was seen a single time. This chain connects TRBV7-6 to TRBJ2-5; D is ambiguous. V was cut by 1 base and J by 0 bases, with 9 bases left in between. The germline CDR1 and CDR2 sequences are SGHVS and FNYEAQ. The CDR3 extends over 15 amino acids. The CDR3 bases are TGTGCCAGCAGCTTAGGACACTTGTACCAAGAGACCCAGTACTTC. It encodes CASSLGHLYQETQYF.

The chain couples TRBV2 to TRBJ1-1; no clear D gene. The CDR3 has 13 residues. Germline V CDR1 and CDR2: SNHLY, FYNNEI. Trimming removed 6 bases from V and 1 base from J, with 9 bases in between. The CDR3 coding sequence is TGTGCCAGCAGCCCTTTAAGGAACACTGAAGCTTTCTTT. Translated, it gives CASSPLRNTEAFF.

V gene TRBV7-2 combines with J gene TRBJ2-7, with D perhaps assigned TRBD1 or TRBD2 (5 bases each). The germline CDR1 and CDR2 sequences are SGHTA and FQGNSA. This CDR3 is built from 17 residues. V dropped 1 base and J dropped 0 bases, with 16 bases sitting between them. DNA for the CDR3: TGTGCCAGCAGCTTAGGGCTTGGGACGGAAAGCTCCTACGAGCAGTACTTC. It yields the protein CASSLGLGTESSYEQYF.

The chain couples TRBV19 to TRBJ1-5; 11 bases match TRBD1. The J segment lost 7 bases and the V segment lost 7 bases, leaving 12 bases of the junction unmatched. CDR1 and CDR2 from the germline V gene are LNHDA and SQIVND (reference sequence). The CDR3 has 16 residues. The CDR3 here is CASTFAGTGGMQPQHF. CDR3 sequence (DNA): TGTGCCAGTACCTTTGCCGGGACAGGGGGAATGCAGCCCCAGCATTTT.

The CDR3 is CASSQDSGRLNTEAFF. For the CDR3, the DNA is TGCGCCAGCAGCCAAGATTCGGGCAGGTTGAACACTGAAGCTTTCTTT. V is TRBV4-1 and J is TRBJ1-1; no reliable D call. V lost 0 bases, J lost 0 bases, and 11 bases lay in between. This CDR3 spans 16 amino acids. Germline V gene data show CDR1 as MGHRA and CDR2 as YSYEKL.

V is TRBV7-9 and J is TRBJ1-6, with TRBD1 matching 8 bases. V was pared by 1 base and J by 6 bases, with 2 bases of the junction left unmatched. This CDR3 spans 15 amino acids. Germline CDR1 is SEHNR and CDR2 is FQNEAQ (reference sequence). CDR3 sequence reads: CASSLGQGRNSPLHF. The CDR3 nucleotides read TGTGCCAGCAGCTTAGGACAGGGGCGTAATTCACCCCTCCACTTT.

The V and J genes are TRBV7-2 and TRBJ2-3; 7 bases are a match to TRBD1. CDR1 SGHTA and CDR2 FQGNSA come from the germline V gene. The trim removed 5 bases at V and 0 bases at J, leaving 5 bases unmatched. This CDR3 has 15 residues. The CDR3 protein is CASSQQGISTDTQYF. Here the CDR3 DNA reads TGTGCCAGCAGCCAACAGGGGATTAGCACAGATACGCAGTATTTT.

The V call is TRBV6-5, the J call TRBJ1-4, with D tentatively TRBD1 (6 bases). Per the germline V gene, CDR1 is MNHEY and CDR2 is SVGAGI. There are 15 residues in the CDR3. V lost 2 bases and J lost 8, with 15 bases in between. The CDR3 is CASSYRGGKGEKLFF. CDR3 coding DNA: TGTGCCAGCAGTTACCGAGGGGGGAAAGGCGAAAAACTGTTTTTT.

This CDR3 is CAISDVSVAEAFF. CDR3 nucleotides: TGTGCCATCAGTGATGTGTCGGTGGCTGAAGCTTTCTTT. J is TRBJ1-1 and V is TRBV10-3; unclear D gene. Germline V gene data show CDR1 as ENHRY and CDR2 as SYGVKD. The V end was cut by 3 bases, the J end by 6 bases, with 11 bases between. The CDR3 contains 13 residues.

This sequence joins TRBV7-2 and TRBJ1-4; the D is unclear. Trimming took 1 base from V and 7 from J, leaving 10 bases between them. The CDR3 runs 14 residues. Germline CDR1 and CDR2: SGHTA and FQGNSA. The CDR3 bases are TGTGCCAGCAGCTTAGTATCCGGGGTTGAAAAACTGTTTTTT. The encoded protein is CASSLVSGVEKLFF.

The V call is TRBV7-9, the J call TRBJ1-1; D is possibly TRBD1 (6 bases). Germline lookup yields CDR1 SEHNR and CDR2 FQNEAQ (reference sequence). V shed 5 bases and J shed 1 base, with 20 bases lying between them. The CDR3 has 17 residues. The CDR3 reads CASSPVTGPDWNTEAFF. DNA for the CDR3: TGTGCCAGCAGCCCCGTTACAGGGCCTGACTGGAACACTGAAGCTTTCTTT.

CDR3 coding DNA: TGCGCCAGCAGCTTGCTGGCGCGACCTGCTGGCTATGGCTACACCTTC. It translates to CASSLLARPAGYGYTF. This chain joins TRBV5-1 and TRBJ1-2; D gene unclear. Germline V lookup: CDR1 SGHRS, CDR2 YFSETQ. This CDR3 has 16 residues. The germline V and J ends were trimmed by 1 base and 4 bases, with 17 bases remaining between them.

This chain joins TRBV7-9 and TRBJ1-1; a weak D match, TRBD1 (6 bases). V was trimmed by 5 bases and J by 1 base, leaving 14 bases between them. The CDR3 has 15 amino acids. Germline lookup yields CDR1 SEHNR and CDR2 FQNEAQ (reference sequence). The CDR3 sequence is CASSHWGAGNTEAFF. The CDR3 nucleotides read TGTGCCAGCAGCCACTGGGGGGCCGGGAACACTGAAGCTTTCTTT. The whole variable domain, remainder taken from reference TRBV7-9 and TRBJ1-1, is DTGVSQNPRHKITKRGQNVTFRCDPISEHNRLYWYRQTLGQGPEFLTYFQNEAQLEKSRLLSDRFSAERPKGSFSTLEIQRTEQGDSAMYLCASSHWGAGNTEAFFGQGTRLTVV.

The chain carries TRBV18 and TRBJ2-1, with TRBD2 identical over 9 bases. With V trimmed by 1 base and J by 10 bases, 11 bases remained unmatched. Germline CDR1 reads KGHSH; CDR2 reads LQKENI. The CDR3 is 16 residues long. Written as DNA, the CDR3 is TGTGCCAGCTCACCACTGGGCGGGGGGGCCATCCGGGAGCAGTTCTTC. Translation: CASSPLGGGAIREQFF. Together with reference TRBV18 and TRBJ2-1, the CDR3 gives the full variable domain: NAGVMQNPRHLVRRRGQEARLRCSPMKGHSHVYWYRQLPEEGLKFMVYLQKENIIDESGMPKERFSAEFPKEGPSILRIQQVVRGDSAAYFCASSPLGGGAIREQFFGPGTRLTVL.

The chain is built from TRBV6-5 and TRBJ2-7, with a weak D call TRBD2 (5 bases). Germline CDR1 MNHEY, CDR2 SVGAGI. CDR3 size: 12 residues. Trimming removed 2 bases from V and 7 bases from J, with 9 bases in between. The CDR3 sequence is CASSYRGGEQYF. As DNA, the CDR3 is TGTGCCAGCAGTTACCGGGGTGGGGAGCAGTACTTC.